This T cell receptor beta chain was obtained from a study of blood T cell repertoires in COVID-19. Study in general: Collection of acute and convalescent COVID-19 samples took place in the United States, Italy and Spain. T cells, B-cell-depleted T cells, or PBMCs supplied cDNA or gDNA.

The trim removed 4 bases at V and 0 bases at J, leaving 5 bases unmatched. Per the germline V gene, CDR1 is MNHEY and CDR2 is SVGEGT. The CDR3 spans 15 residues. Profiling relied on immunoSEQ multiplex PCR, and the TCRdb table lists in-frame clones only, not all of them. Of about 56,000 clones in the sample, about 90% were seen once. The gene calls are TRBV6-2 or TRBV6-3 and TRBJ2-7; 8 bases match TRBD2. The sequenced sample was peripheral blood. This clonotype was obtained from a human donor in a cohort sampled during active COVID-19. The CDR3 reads CASSSGGGDSYEQYF. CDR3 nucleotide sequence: TGTGCCAGCAGTTCGGGAGGGGGTGACTCCTACGAGCAGTACTTC.